A single sample gave rise to the 28 T cell receptor beta chains below, sequenced in a study of shared clonotypes between healthy human individuals. Using immunoSEQ multiplex PCR, the repertoire was profiled, and TCRdb retains in-frame clones only, with some absent. This table holds a few million clones, just over 90% found once. The sample comprised naive CD4+ T cells sorted from blood. Subset meaning: CD45RA+ positively selected. All receptors derive from a man aged 18 to 29 in good health.

The rearrangement links TRBV19 to TRBJ2-5; tentatively, D is TRBD2 (5 bases). Germline V gene lookup returns CDR1 LNHDA and CDR2 SQIVND (reference sequence). This CDR3 spans 12 amino acids. The ends were cut back, 6 bases at V and 1 base at J, with 6 bases in the middle. This chain's CDR3 is CASRAGQETQYF. CDR3 DNA sequence: TGTGCCAGTAGGGCGGGCCAAGAGACCCAGTACTTC.

The chain is built from TRBV2 and TRBJ2-3; 8 nucleotides match TRBD2. CDR3 length: 14 residues. Trimming at V came to 6 bases and at J to 6 bases, leaving 8 bases not matched to a gene. Germline values: CDR1 SNHLY, CDR2 FYNNEI. CDR3 protein: CASRERGLGDTQYF. The CDR3, as DNA: TGTGCCAGCAGGGAGCGGGGGTTGGGGGATACGCAGTATTTT.

The rearrangement uses TRBV7-9 and TRBJ2-1; either TRBD1 or TRBD2 may fit D (5 bases each). Between the trimmed V and J ends, which lost 1 base and 11 bases, there was a span of 21 bases. The CDR3 runs 16 residues. Germline CDR1 and CDR2: SEHNR and FQNEAQ (reference sequence). Written as DNA, the CDR3 is TGTGCCAGCAGCTTAGATCCCAACCGGGGCCCTGAAAAGCAGTTCTTC. Translation gives CASSLDPNRGPEKQFF.

V usage is TRBV7-2 and J usage is TRBJ1-6; 7 bases map to TRBD1. The trim removed 5 bases at V and 4 bases at J, leaving 8 bases unmatched. The CDR3 extends over 16 amino acids. CDR1 is SGHTA, CDR2 FQGNSA, per germline. The CDR3 reads CASSAGGTAYNSPLHF. The CDR3 DNA sequence: TGTGCCAGCAGCGCCGGAGGGACAGCTTATAATTCACCCCTCCACTTT.

J is TRBJ2-3 and V is TRBV7-2; TRBD2 agrees at 9 bases. Germline V CDR1 and CDR2: SGHTA, FQGNSA. V gave up 5 bases and J gave up 3 bases; unmatched junction bases: 9. This CDR3 spans 16 amino acids. CDR3 coding DNA: TGTGCCAGCAGCCTTAATAGCGGGAGAAGTACAGATACGCAGTATTTT. Encoded protein: CASSLNSGRSTDTQYF.

The chain has TRBV7-2 and TRBJ1-6, with no clear D. CDR3 length: 15 amino acids. Germline V lookup: CDR1 SGHTA, CDR2 FQGNSA. V lost 1 base, J lost 4 bases, and 8 bases lay in between. Here the CDR3 DNA reads TGTGCCAGCAGCTTAGGCGACGGTTATAATTCACCCCTCCACTTT. It encodes CASSLGDGYNSPLHF.

The chain carries TRBV5-1 and TRBJ2-7; 10 nucleotides line up with TRBD2. Germline V lookup: CDR1 SGHRS, CDR2 YFSETQ. V shed 7 bases and J 5 bases; nucleotides not matched to a gene: 9. The CDR3 totals 14 residues. The CDR3 sequence is CASRSGTSAHEQYF. Here the CDR3 DNA reads TGCGCCAGCCGCTCCGGGACTAGCGCACACGAGCAGTACTTC. Full variable domain (outside the CDR3, taken from reference TRBV5-1 and TRBJ2-7): KAGVTQTPRYLIKTRGQQVTLSCSPISGHRSVSWYQQTPGQGLQFLFEYFSETQRNKGNFPGRFSGRQFSNSRSEMNVSTLELGDSALYLCASRSGTSAHEQYFGPGTRLTVT.

This chain connects TRBV6-6 to TRBJ1-1; 7 nucleotides align to TRBD1. Germline values: CDR1 MNHNY, CDR2 SVGAGI (reference sequence). Losses at the gene ends were 4 bases for V and 5 bases for J; bases not matched to a gene: 7. The CDR3 loop spans 14 amino acids. This chain's CDR3 is CASSLTGWETEAFF. The CDR3 nucleotides are TGTGCCAGCAGTTTGACAGGGTGGGAGACTGAAGCTTTCTTT.

The chain combines TRBV21-1 with TRBJ2-1. TRBV21-1 counts as a pseudogene. The CDR3 spans 18 residues. CDR3 region: CASRTMVGCKGSYNEQFF. CDR3 in DNA: TGTGCCAGCAGAACAATGGTAGGGTGTAAAGGGTCCTACAATGAGCAGTTCTTC.

The rearrangement links TRBV15 to TRBJ2-1; 15 positions match TRBD2. The trim removed 4 bases at V and 8 bases at J, leaving 3 bases unmatched. Germline CDR1 is LNHNV and CDR2 is YYDKDF (reference sequence). The CDR3 totals 15 residues. The CDR3 is CATSNGLAGGDEQFF. The CDR3 DNA is TGTGCCACCAGCAACGGACTAGCGGGGGGGGATGAGCAGTTCTTC.

V usage is TRBV9 and J usage is TRBJ2-2; 11 bases fit TRBD2. The ends lost 4 bases at V and 7 bases at J; junction bases unmatched: 9. This CDR3 comprises 16 residues. CDR1 and CDR2 from the germline V gene are SGDLS and YYNGEE. CDR3 amino acids: CASSPPGLAVGGELFF. DNA of the CDR3: TGTGCCAGCAGCCCTCCGGGACTAGCGGTTGGCGGGGAGCTGTTTTTT.

To note about this clone: The same CDR3 also results from other DNA sequences found in this sample. J is TRBJ1-4 and V is TRBV7-8; TRBD1 is a possible D gene (5 bases). There are 15 residues in the CDR3. The V end was cut by 5 bases, the J end by 1 base, with 11 bases between. The germline CDR1 and CDR2 sequences are SGHVS and FQNEAQ. Here the CDR3 reads CASSLDGGTNEKLFF. The CDR3, as DNA: TGTGCCAGCAGCCTGGACGGGGGAACTAATGAAAAACTGTTTTTT.

The V call is TRBV29-1, the J call TRBJ2-5; D not resolved. The tail of the sequence fits TRBJ2-7 better, so the J call may be wrong. Germline assignment: CDR1 SQVTM and CDR2 ANQGSEA. The CDR3 runs 12 residues. The CDR3, as DNA: TGCAGCGTTGCTAGAAGTTCCTACGAGCAGTACTTC. This gives the protein CSVARSSYEQYF.

The CDR3 DNA sequence: TGTGCCAGCAGTTCGCCGGGACTAGGAGGCTACGAGCAGTACTTC. Residues: CASSSPGLGGYEQYF. The rearrangement links TRBV6-5 to TRBJ2-7, with 8 bases fitting TRBD2. Germline CDR1 is MNHEY and CDR2 is SVGAGI. This CDR3 is 15 amino acids long. V dropped 4 bases and J dropped 3; count of bases not matched to a gene: 8.

The chain recombines TRBV29-1 with TRBJ2-7; TRBD2 is a possible D gene (6 bases). V lost 6 bases to trimming and J lost 7 bases, with 16 bases between them. This CDR3 contains 12 residues. Germline assignment: CDR1 SQVTM and CDR2 ANQGSEA. Here the CDR3 reads CSVGVGLGEQYF. As DNA, the CDR3 is TGCAGCGTCGGCGTGGGACTGGGGGAGCAGTACTTC.

The chain combines TRBV6-5 with TRBJ2-5; the D gene is possibly TRBD2 (6 bases). The J call could be wrong; TRBJ2-7 is a better fit for the DNA end. The CDR3 runs 14 residues. Germline assignment: CDR1 MNHEY and CDR2 SVGAGI. Written as DNA, the CDR3 is TGTGCCAGCAGTTACGACGGGACTCGCTACGAGCAGTACTTC. It translates to CASSYDGTRYEQYF.

The J gene is TRBJ2-1, the V gene TRBV25-1; perhaps TRBD1 as D (5 bases). Trimming took 6 bases from V and 3 from J, leaving 9 bases between them. The CDR3 totals 13 residues. From germline, CDR1 is MGHDK and CDR2 SYGVNS. The CDR3: CASSRDHYNEQFF. The CDR3 DNA is TGTGCCAGCAGCAGGGATCACTACAATGAGCAGTTCTTC.

DNA for the CDR3: TGTGCCAGCAGCCAGCGCAAGGGGACCCAGTACTTC. Translated: CASSQRKGTQYF. The J gene is TRBJ2-5, the V gene TRBV2; D uncertain. V shed 6 bases and J shed 7 bases, with 12 bases lying between them. The CDR3 contains 12 residues. Germline V gives CDR1 SNHLY, CDR2 FYNNEI.

The rearrangement uses TRBV7-9 and TRBJ2-1; 8 bases are a match to TRBD2. The CDR3 contains 15 residues. Germline V CDR1 and CDR2: SEHNR, FQNEAQ (reference sequence). The V gene end was trimmed by 3 bases and the J gene end by 6 bases; junction bases not matched to a gene: 7. Written as DNA, the CDR3 is TGTGCCAGCAGCTTGGGAGCGGGAGAGGGCAATGAGCAGTTCTTC. Amino acid sequence: CASSLGAGEGNEQFF.

The chain has TRBV30 and TRBJ2-6; D may be TRBD2 (8 bases). The germline gives CDR1 GTSNPN, CDR2 SVGIG (reference sequence). The CDR3 consists of 20 residues. With 2 bases removed from V and 0 bases from J, the gap between germline ends came to 23 bases. CDR3 region: CAWSNGRGPKVPSGANVLTF. The CDR3, as DNA: TGTGCCTGGAGTAACGGGAGGGGGCCTAAGGTCCCCTCTGGGGCCAACGTCCTGACTTTC. The full variable domain, in which reference TRBV30 and TRBJ2-6 provide the parts outside the CDR3, is SQTIHQWPATLVQPVGSPLSLECTVEGTSNPNLYWYRQAAGRGLQLLFYSVGIGQISSEVPQNLSASRPQDRQFILSSKKLLLSDSGFYLCAWSNGRGPKVPSGANVLTFGAGSRLTVL.

The chain is built from TRBV11-1 and TRBJ2-3, with 10 bases lining up with TRBD2. Unmatched junction bases numbered 5, after V lost 0 bases and J lost 5 bases. The CDR3 loop spans 16 amino acids. Looked up from germline, CDR1 is SGHAT and CDR2 is FQDESV (reference sequence). In DNA form, the CDR3 reads TGTGCCAGCAGCTTAGCGATCGGACTAGCGGAAGATACGCAGTATTTT. Encoded protein: CASSLAIGLAEDTQYF. The full variable domain, with the rest looked up from reference TRBV11-1 and TRBJ2-3, is EAEVAQSPRYKITEKSQAVAFWCDPISGHATLYWYRQILGQGPELLVQFQDESVVDDSQLPKDRFSAERLKGVDSTLKIQPAELGDSAMYLCASSLAIGLAEDTQYFGPGTRLTVL.

The V call is TRBV5-1, the J call TRBJ2-7, with D perhaps matching TRBD2 (7 bases). Trimming pared 0 bases from V and 4 bases from J, leaving 20 bases between. Germline V gene data show CDR1 as SGHRS and CDR2 as YFSETQ. The CDR3 loop spans 17 amino acids. The CDR3 spells CASSLARGSGEMYEQYF. The CDR3 nucleotides read TGCGCCAGCAGCTTGGCTAGGGGGAGCGGGGAGATGTACGAGCAGTACTTC.

In its sample, this clone was seen a few times. This chain uses TRBV28 with TRBJ1-5; unclear D gene. The CDR3 has 14 amino acids. V was shortened by 4 bases and J by 0 bases, with 7 bases between the two germline ends. Looked up from germline, CDR1 is MDHEN and CDR2 is SYDVKM. The CDR3: CASSWEGSNQPQHF. In DNA form, the CDR3 reads TGTGCCAGCAGTTGGGAAGGTAGCAATCAGCCCCAGCATTTT.

As DNA, the CDR3 is TGCGCCAGCAGCGTGGAAGGTGGGAGCTCCTACAATGAGCAGTTCTTC. This gives the protein CASSVEGGSSYNEQFF. The chain recombines TRBV5-1 with TRBJ2-1; possible D gene TRBD2, 5 bases. V was cut by 4 bases and J by 0 bases, with 14 bases left in between. The CDR3 length is 16 residues. The germline gives CDR1 SGHRS, CDR2 YFSETQ.

This clone has more than one count but fewer than ten. The chain is built from TRBV30 and TRBJ1-5, with a tentative D call TRBD1 (5 bases). Per the germline V gene, CDR1 is GTSNPN and CDR2 is SVGIG (reference sequence). Trimming pared 0 bases from V and 13 bases from J, leaving 16 bases between. There are 13 residues in the CDR3. The CDR3 DNA sequence: TGTGCCTGGAGTGTATTAGGGACGTACACGCAGCATTTT. Translated, it gives CAWSVLGTYTQHF.

V is TRBV28 and J is TRBJ2-7, with TRBD1 identical over 7 bases. The germline V gene has CDR1 MDHEN and CDR2 SYDVKM. V lost 6 bases and J lost 1; bases outside the gene matches: 3. This CDR3 contains 13 residues. The CDR3 here is CASSDRVSYEQYF. CDR3 sequence (DNA): TGTGCCAGCAGCGACAGGGTATCCTACGAGCAGTACTTC.

The J gene is TRBJ1-1, the V gene TRBV2; 7 nucleotides align to TRBD1. Trimming took 4 bases from V and 1 from J; bases not matched to a gene: 6. CDR1 and CDR2 from the germline V gene are SNHLY and FYNNEI. This CDR3 spans 15 amino acids. CDR3 nucleotides: TGTGCCAGCAGTGTAAGGGGGCTTACGAACACTGAAGCTTTCTTT. Amino acids: CASSVRGLTNTEAFF.

The J gene is TRBJ2-5, the V gene TRBV2, with 7 bases lining up with TRBD2. Germline CDR1 reads SNHLY; CDR2 reads FYNNEI. The junction had 7 bases not matched to a gene; V was cut back by 1 base and J by 5 bases. This CDR3 has 15 amino acids. The CDR3 sequence is CASSEGSGKRETQYF. The CDR3, as DNA: TGTGCCAGCAGTGAAGGGAGCGGGAAGAGGGAGACCCAGTACTTC.